This T cell receptor (beta chain) comes out of a study of T cell repertoires in cytomegalovirus infection. Points on this clonotype: Its specificity is not known.

TCRdb reprocessed the reads with MiXCR, giving one entry per CDR3 protein. The sample yields more than 250,000 distinct CDR3 sequences, roughly 25% seen once. The CDR3 extends over 16 amino acids. V lost 4 bases to trimming and J lost 8 bases; unmatched junction nucleotides: 12. Germline CDR1 and CDR2: KGHDR and SFDVKD. The sample consisted of cultured PBMCs, taken from culture after CMV antigen stimulation. The rearrangement links TRBV24-1 to TRBJ2-1; TRBD2 agrees at 8 bases. This clonotype originated in a human donor in good health (CMV status not recorded). Some clones in this sample may be carry-over from other donors' samples. Written as DNA, the CDR3 is TGTGCCACCAGTGACACGGGAGCGGGAGAGGTCGATGAGCAGTTCTTC. Translated: CATSDTGAGEVDEQFF.